The clone carrying this T cell receptor beta chain was detected many times. Its matching antigen is unknown. With iRepertoire HTBI primers and Arm-PCR of CDR3 regions, TCR beta libraries were built. TCRdb recomputed calls from the multiplex PCR reads with MiXCR, one row per CDR3 protein. The repertoire has roughly 400,000 distinct CDR3 sequences, over 20% of them found once; the top ten carry roughly an eighth. These data come from a study of regulatory T cells in long-lasting Graves disease. Study outcomes and limitations: Persistent Graves' cases showed lower TCR diversity than newly diagnosed cases.

Time point defined: persistent/refractory GD, antithyroid drugs over 5 years with positive TRAb. PBMC-derived RNA was used for the TCR library. Germline lookup yields CDR1 MDHEN and CDR2 SYDVKM. There are 17 residues in the CDR3. V was shortened by 6 bases and J by 9 bases, with 24 bases between the two germline ends. Specimen: peripheral blood mononuclear cells (PBMCs), collected when the disease was refractory, from a patient treated with antithyroid drugs. The source of this sequence is a female donor with Graves disease. V gene TRBV28 combines with J gene TRBJ1-6; a weak D match, TRBD1 (5 bases). This chain's CDR3 is CASRTREPGGNISPLHF. In DNA form, the CDR3 reads TGTGCCAGCAGGACCCGGGAACCGGGGGGTAATATTTCACCCCTCCACTTT.